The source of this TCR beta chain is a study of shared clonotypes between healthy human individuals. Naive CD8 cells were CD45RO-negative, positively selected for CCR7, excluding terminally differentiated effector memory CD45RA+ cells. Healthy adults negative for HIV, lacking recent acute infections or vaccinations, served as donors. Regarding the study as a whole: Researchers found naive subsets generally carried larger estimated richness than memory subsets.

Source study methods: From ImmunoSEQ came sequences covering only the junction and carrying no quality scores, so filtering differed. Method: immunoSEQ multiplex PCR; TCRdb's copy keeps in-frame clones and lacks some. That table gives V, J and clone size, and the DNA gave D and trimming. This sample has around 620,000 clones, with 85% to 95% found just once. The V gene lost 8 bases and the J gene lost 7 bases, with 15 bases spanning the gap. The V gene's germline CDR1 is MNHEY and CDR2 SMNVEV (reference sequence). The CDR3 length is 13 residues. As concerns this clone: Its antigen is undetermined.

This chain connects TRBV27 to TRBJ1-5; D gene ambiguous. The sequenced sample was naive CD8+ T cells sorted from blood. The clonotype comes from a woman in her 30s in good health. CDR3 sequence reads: CASALWVGQPQHF. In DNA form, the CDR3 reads TGTGCCAGCGCCCTATGGGTTGGCCAGCCCCAGCATTTT.